This TCR beta chain was observed in a study of T cell responses to AZD1222 COVID-19 vaccine (dated by TCRdb to about 2021). Concerning the study at large: AZD1222 recipients given second doses at about 4 weeks or at about 12 weeks were pooled, since spike-specific TCR depth and breadth were not found to differ between the two schedules. TCR sequencing covered roughly 230 trial participants: 200 to 220 given two doses of AZD1222 and 26 given two doses of MenACWY control vaccine. Trial participants were enrolled by age into subgroups of 18-55, 56-69 and 70-plus years, and around 150, 29 and 61 TCR-sequenced participants, respectively, were included in these subgroups.

Study-level results and caveats: Because no samples from the day 14 peak response were available, repertoires could be characterized only after the peak T cell response. Participants were mostly white British and included more females than males, and it was suggested by the authors that clonal diversity may have been underestimated. The 56-69-year group was small, and its depth increase did not reach significance, likely because of low power. Conclusions about previously exposed vaccinees are limited because only a handful of AZD1222 recipients were SARS-CoV-2 seropositive at baseline. Reportedly, almost half of the unique spike-specific TCRs recognized epitopes lying outside the regions that are mutated in the B.1.351 and B.1.1.7 variants. The whole spike protein was spanned by vaccine-associated CD4 TCRs, and dominant responses were seen in regions 160-218 and 743-854. A significant rise in spike-specific TCR breadth and depth was observed after two AZD1222 doses relative to day 0 and relative to MenACWY recipients.

The CDR3 regions of human TCRbeta chains were analyzed by immunosequencing. The authors' analysis ran thus. TCRs in the repertoires were compared against a reference library of SARS-CoV-2-specific TCRs that had been generated with the MIRA antigen-specificity platform. Breadth was defined as the fraction of unique TCRs that were SARS-CoV-2-associated, and depth was defined as the fraction of total T cells that were SARS-CoV-2-associated. Using the MIRA data, every spike-specific TCR was mapped to the spike region that the TCR reacted to and assigned to either a CD4 or a CD8 class. Log10-transformed breadth and depth values were compared by one-way ANOVA with Sidak's multiple comparisons tests. Entries here come from immuneACCESS through TCRdb and include only in-frame sequences with V and J called. Some clones fail to appear in such tables; in the studies checked, an unresolved V gene covers under half of the shortfall, and the cause of the remainder is unknown. V and J calls and clone size come straight from that table; D and trimming were deduced from the DNA. This sample gives roughly 120,000 clones in total; approximately 90% of them show up just once. About 4.9% of the sample rests with the top ten.

From V the trimming removes 11 bases and from J it removes 7 bases, while the gene matches leave 10 bases of the junction unaccounted for. Sequences ENHRY (CDR1) and SYGVKD (CDR2) are obtained from the germline V gene. Inclusive of the bounding cysteine and phenylalanine, the CDR3 is 12 residues long. CDR3 DNA is the only sequence kept; it has 36 bases, read in frame from the first base. What this sample's time point label stands for: baseline before first vaccination. Vaccinee samples were obtained from the UK trials COV001 and COV002, which included a single-blind randomized controlled phase 2/3 trial of AZD1222 (ChAdOx1 nCoV-19) in healthy adults. For TCRbeta chain sequencing, PBMC samples from trial participants were taken at day 0 and at day 28 after the second dose. Regarding this clone: It lacks a known antigen. The record has no base qualities; no much larger clone is one base away.

Sequences were derived from peripheral blood, sampled on day 0 of AZD1222 vaccination. The sequence links TRBV10-3 to TRBJ2-7; 8 middle bases align to TRBD2. The source of this sequence is an adult in good health. At the DNA level, the sequence is TGTGCCTCCGCGGGGGGCGCGGGGGAGCAGTACTTC. This codes for CASAGGAGEQYF.